This T cell receptor (beta chain) was identified during a study of T cell responses to AZD1222 COVID-19 vaccine. At the level of the study: Second-dose intervals of approximately 4 or approximately 12 weeks were pooled.

Turning to this clone: Its antigen is not identified.

Trimming shortened V by 1 base and J by 7 bases, and 8 bases separated the two germline ends. Germline V gene data show CDR1 as LNHDA and CDR2 as SQIVND (reference sequence). CDR3 size: 14 residues. The table came from immunoSEQ multiplex PCR; TCRdb's copy has only in-frame clones and leaves some out. The sample lists roughly 110,000 clones; 89% were seen once. General observations from the study: Vaccine-associated CD4 TCRs spanned spike, dominant at 160-218 and 743-854. Targets within unmutated variant regions were reportedly found for nearly half of spike-specific TCRs. Breadth and depth of Spike-specific TCRs rose after two AZD1222 doses.

The material was peripheral blood, obtained on day 0 of AZD1222 vaccination. The chain joins TRBV19 to TRBJ1-6, with unresolved D. The sequence came from an adult in good health. This CDR3 is CASSIGTWNSPLHF. In DNA, the CDR3 is TGTGCCAGTAGTATAGGAACCTGGAATTCACCCCTCCACTTT.